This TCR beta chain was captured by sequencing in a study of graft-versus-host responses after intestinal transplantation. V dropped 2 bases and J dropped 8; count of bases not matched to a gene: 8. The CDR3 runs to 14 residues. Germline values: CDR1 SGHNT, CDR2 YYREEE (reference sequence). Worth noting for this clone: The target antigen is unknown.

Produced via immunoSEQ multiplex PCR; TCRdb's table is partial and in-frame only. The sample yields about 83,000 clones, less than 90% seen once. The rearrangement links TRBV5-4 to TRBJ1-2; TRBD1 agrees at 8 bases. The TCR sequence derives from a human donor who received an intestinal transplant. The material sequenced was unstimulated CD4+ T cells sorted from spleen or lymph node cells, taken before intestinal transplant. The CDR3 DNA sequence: TGTGCCAGCAGCTTACCCGGGACAGGAAAAGGCTACACCTTC. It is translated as CASSLPGTGKGYTF.